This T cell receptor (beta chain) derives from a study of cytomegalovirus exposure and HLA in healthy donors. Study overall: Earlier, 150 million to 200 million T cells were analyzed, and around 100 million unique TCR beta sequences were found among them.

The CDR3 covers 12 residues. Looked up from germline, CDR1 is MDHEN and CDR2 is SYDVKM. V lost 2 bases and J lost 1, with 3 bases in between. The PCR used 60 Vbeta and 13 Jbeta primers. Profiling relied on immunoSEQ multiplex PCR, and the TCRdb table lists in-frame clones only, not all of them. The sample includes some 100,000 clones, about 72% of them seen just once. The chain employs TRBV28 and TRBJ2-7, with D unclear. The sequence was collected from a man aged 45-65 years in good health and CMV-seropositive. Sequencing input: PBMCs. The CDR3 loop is CASSLQSYEQYF. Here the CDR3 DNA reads TGTGCCAGCAGTTTACAGTCCTACGAGCAGTACTTC.